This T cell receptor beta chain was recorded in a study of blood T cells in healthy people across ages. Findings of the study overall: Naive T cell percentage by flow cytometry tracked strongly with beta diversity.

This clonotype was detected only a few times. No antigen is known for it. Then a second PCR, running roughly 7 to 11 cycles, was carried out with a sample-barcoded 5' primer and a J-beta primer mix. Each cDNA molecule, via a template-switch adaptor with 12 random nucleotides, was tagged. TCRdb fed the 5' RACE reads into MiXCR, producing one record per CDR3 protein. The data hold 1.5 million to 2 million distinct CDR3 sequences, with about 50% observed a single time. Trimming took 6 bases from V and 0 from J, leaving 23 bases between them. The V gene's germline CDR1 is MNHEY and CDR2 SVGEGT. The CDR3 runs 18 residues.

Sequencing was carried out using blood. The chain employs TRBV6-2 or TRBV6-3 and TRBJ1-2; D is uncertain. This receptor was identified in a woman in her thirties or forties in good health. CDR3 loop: CASRLHGGKGWTNYGYTF. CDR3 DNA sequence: TGTGCCAGCAGACTACACGGTGGCAAAGGATGGACTAACTATGGCTACACCTTC.